This T cell receptor beta chain was sequenced during a study of vaccination and CD4 T cells after COVID-19. Treatment of the sample: roughly 11-day PBMC culture with coronavirus spike peptide pools or control peptides (ViraFEST assay). ViraFEST enlarged antigen-specific T cell populations with peptide pools and afterwards sequenced TCRs. By negative selection, CD4+ T cells were isolated once culture had run for 9 to 10 days. Germline V gives CDR1 MNHEY, CDR2 SMNVEV (reference sequence). The CDR3 has 16 amino acids. V gave up 8 bases and J gave up 0 bases, with 14 bases separating them. To note about this clonotype: Its matching antigen is unknown.

The Oncomine TCR Beta short-read assay generated sequence data from the DNA of cultured CD4+ T cells. TCRdb called the PCR reads again in MiXCR, with one record for every CDR3 protein. This sample has roughly 16,000 distinct CDR3 sequences, with about 50% found just once. This sequence was found in a human donor who had recovered from COVID-19. The source material was CD4+ T cells from blood, cultured in vitro. J is TRBJ1-6 and V is TRBV27, with no clear D. The CDR3 region has the DNA TGTGCCAGCCGCGGGCGGAACCGCTCCTATAATTCACCCCTCCACTTT. It specifies CASRGRNRSYNSPLHF.